This T cell receptor (beta chain) appears in the sequencing data of a study of CD8 T cells in Susac syndrome (dated by TCRdb to between 2018 and 2020). General notes on the study: The study used repertoire sequencing to test whether antigen drove CD8+ T cell activation and differentiation in Susac syndrome. Paper-wide results and their limitations: The number of individuals in the TCR sequencing and HLA analysis was acknowledged as relatively small.

RNA was extracted with the RNeasy kit and about 0.5 to 1 ug was reverse transcribed using random hexamers. The immunoSEQ multiplex PCR assay, covering 54 Vbeta and 13 Jbeta segments, was used to amplify TCR beta CDR3 regions. PCR amplification bias was corrected using a synthetic template baseline for primer optimization and computational correction. On the study's bioinformatics: Reads were assigned to V, D and J genes according to IMGT and analyzed in immunoSEQ Analyzer, with only productive sequences retained. Clonality was computed as one minus Shannon entropy normalized by log2 of the number of productive unique sequences. Public and private clones were assessed among the 100 most prevalent clones of each patient and control. Clones were defined as Susac-specific when absent from the healthy and MS cohorts, from over a thousand published viral clones and from other ImmuneACCESS disease sequences. TCRdb reworked the public reads: Q25 trimming with fastp, MiXCR clone assembly, productive beta chains retained. Each CDR3 protein appears once, grouped with its most common genes and DNA. What appears here as the V and J calls and clone size reflects TCRdb's work, not the paper's. The sample table shows around 160,000 distinct CDR3 sequences, and 90% to 95% are seen once. Of the sample, roughly 0.14% is held by the ten largest clones.

Trimmed from V: 1 base; trimmed from J: 0 bases; junction bases lacking a gene match: 11. The germline V gene encodes CDR1 DFQATT and CDR2 SNEGSKA (reference sequence). CDR3 length: 18 amino acids, cysteine to phenylalanine. Only the CDR3 DNA is retained, 54 bases long and in frame from the first base. A single count supports this clonotype. Its antigen specificity is not known. The input lacks base qualities; no much larger clone sits a single base away. A single read constitutes weak evidence. High-throughput TCR beta sequencing profiled peripheral blood CD8+ and CD4+ T cells from healthy donors, Susac syndrome patients and multiple sclerosis patients. Healthy donors were age- and sex-matched controls. Bulk CD8+ and CD4+ T cells were purified magnetically by negative isolation, whereas CD8+ TEMRA cells were enriched by FACS. Blood was drawn into EDTA tubes, processed within 24 hours, and PBMCs were isolated by density gradient centrifugation. PBMCs intended for TCR sequencing were cryopreserved in liquid nitrogen and were subsequently thawed in a 37 degrees C water bath. Purity of sorted or isolated CD4+, CD8+ and CD8+ TEMRA cells was at least 90%.

This sequence uses TRBV20-1 and TRBJ2-3; TRBD1 aligns with 9 central bases. This receptor was taken from a human donor in good health. The specimen sequenced was CD4+ T cells from PBMCs. The sequenced DNA: TGCAGTGCTAGAGGTTCCACCGGGACAGGGCTAAGCACAGATACGCAGTATTTT. It encodes CSARGSTGTGLSTDTQYF.